Below are 11 T cell receptor beta chains sequenced from a single sample in a study of blood T cell repertoires in COVID-19. Only in-frame clones appear in the TCRdb table, and some are missing; sequencing was by immunoSEQ multiplex PCR. The sample has 350,000 to 400,000 clones; more than 75% are singletons. Sequenced sample: PBMCs or T cells enriched from blood (not recorded which). Receptors were obtained from a young woman who had recovered from COVID-19.

Of note for this clone: The junction does not match germline at one end; this may be a read error. The J gene is TRBJ2-3, the V gene TRBV30; D might be TRBD1 (5 bases). Per the germline V gene, CDR1 is GTSNPN and CDR2 is SVGIG (reference sequence). CDR3 length: 13 residues. CDR3: CACSGASTDTQYF. The CDR3 DNA reads as TGTGCCTGTAGTGGGGCTAGCACAGATACGCAGTATTTT.

The chain joins TRBV6-5 to TRBJ1-4; the D is unclear. The V end lost 2 bases, the J end lost 4 bases, and 11 bases lay between the germline ends. The germline V gene has CDR1 MNHEY and CDR2 SVGAGI. This CDR3 has 15 residues. The CDR3 protein is CASSYAGLGNEKLFF. For the CDR3, the DNA is TGTGCCAGCAGTTACGCGGGGTTGGGTAATGAAAAACTGTTTTTT.

The genes are TRBV6-5 and TRBJ1-2; D possibly corresponds to TRBD1 (6 bases). With 11 bases removed from V and 4 bases from J, the gap between germline ends came to 17 bases. CDR3 size: 13 residues. Germline CDR1 is MNHEY and CDR2 is SVGAGI. CDR3 nucleotides: TGTGCCTCCGATTTGGGCAGGGGCTATGGCTACACCTTC. It codes for CASDLGRGYGYTF.

The chain combines TRBV3-1 (or the pseudogene TRBV3-2) with TRBJ1-5; D call uncertain. The V gene lost 0 bases and the J gene lost 6 bases, with 15 bases spanning the gap. This CDR3 region has 16 residues. CDR1 LGHDT and CDR2 YNNKEL come from the germline V gene (reference sequence). In DNA form, the CDR3 reads TGTGCCAGCAGCCAAGATCCACCGGTGTCGGTTCAGCCCCAGCATTTT. Translating it yields CASSQDPPVSVQPQHF.

The chain has TRBV4-1 and TRBJ1-2, with D perhaps matching TRBD1 (5 bases). Germline CDR1 reads MGHRA; CDR2 reads YSYEKL. CDR3 length: 18 amino acids. Trimming removed 6 bases at V and 2 bases at J, with 25 bases between. CDR3 residues: CASRQTPRSGAGNYGYTF. DNA of the CDR3: TGCGCCAGCAGGCAGACACCGAGAAGCGGGGCCGGAAACTATGGCTACACCTTC.

This chain uses TRBV24-1 with TRBJ2-1; D might be TRBD1 (5 bases). Germline V gene lookup returns CDR1 KGHDR and CDR2 SFDVKD. Trimming pared 6 bases from V and 3 bases from J, leaving 11 bases between. The CDR3 loop spans 14 amino acids. This CDR3 is CATSRSGHYNEQFF. In nucleotides, the CDR3 is TGTGCCACCAGTCGCTCCGGACACTACAATGAGCAGTTCTTC.

In this sample, this clone turned up a few times. The chain employs TRBV9 and TRBJ1-6; D is uncertain. Germline values: CDR1 SGDLS, CDR2 YYNGEE. V dropped 4 bases and J dropped 5 bases, with 13 bases sitting between them. There are 15 residues in the CDR3. The CDR3 sequence: CASSPDMLNNSPLHF. The CDR3, as DNA: TGTGCCAGCAGCCCCGACATGTTGAATAATTCACCCCTCCACTTT.

The rearrangement links TRBV6-1 to TRBJ2-7; weak D call: TRBD2 (5 bases). Trimming shortened V by 6 bases and J by 2 bases, and 11 bases separated the two germline ends. Germline lookup yields CDR1 MNHNS and CDR2 SASEGT. This CDR3 contains 13 residues. The DNA of the CDR3 is TGTGCCAGCAGAGACCCGGGGACCTACGAGCAGTACTTC. It codes for CASRDPGTYEQYF.

This clone was recorded a few times. The chain employs TRBV19 and TRBJ1-2; D remains unclear. The CDR3 has 14 amino acids. Germline lookup yields CDR1 LNHDA and CDR2 SQIVND (reference sequence). Trimming took 3 bases from V and 6 from J, leaving 14 bases between them. The CDR3 sequence: CASSILGSTDGYTF. The CDR3 coding sequence is TGTGCCAGTAGTATTTTGGGGAGCACGGATGGCTACACCTTC.

The genes are TRBV27 and TRBJ1-2; 8 nucleotides align to TRBD1. Germline loops: CDR1 MNHEY, CDR2 SMNVEV (reference sequence). The CDR3 totals 14 residues. With 7 bases clipped from V and 2 bases from J, the junction kept 6 bases outside the gene matches. The CDR3 spells CASKDRDRNYGYTF. The CDR3 DNA reads as TGTGCCAGCAAGGACAGGGACCGAAACTATGGCTACACCTTC.

This clone was found once. The chain employs TRBV30 and TRBJ1-4; D is unresolved. V was cut by 1 base and J by 0 bases, with 3 bases left in between. The germline V gene has CDR1 GTSNPN and CDR2 SVGIG (reference sequence). CDR3 length: 13 amino acids. For the CDR3, the DNA is TGTGCCTGGAGTGCCTCAACTAATGAAAAACTGTTTTTT. This codes for CAWSASTNEKLFF.